The present entry profiles one T cell receptor (beta chain) with its context. The data were taken from a study of T-cell reconstitution after alpha-beta-depleted transplantation in children. Library preparation (for TCRbeta) was performed with unique molecular identifiers. In TCRdb, the PCR reads were re-called with MiXCR into one record per CDR3 protein. The repertoire consists of a few hundred thousand distinct CDR3 sequences, with 9.5% to 15% occurring once and the leading ten covering more than 5.5%. The CDR3 runs to 15 residues. V was pared by 6 bases and J by 5 bases, with 16 bases between. The TCR comes from a human donor who donated a stem cell graft to a child with combined immunodeficiency. The V gene is TRBV12-3 or TRBV12-4, the J gene TRBJ2-2; a weak D match, TRBD2 (6 bases). The source material was PBMCs from the stem cell graft donor, sampled from the stem cell graft. The CDR3 here is CASRGTPPGTGELFF. CDR3 DNA: TGTGCCAGCAGGGGGACTCCCCCGGGGACCGGGGAGCTGTTTTTT.